This TCR beta chain derives from a study of T cells in localized non-small cell lung cancer (TCRdb year 2020). Broadly, across the study: The study analyzed T cell repertoires of hundreds of early-stage NSCLC patients, comparing tumors and uninvolved tumor-adjacent lungs. The cohort was made up of 200 to 250 treatment-naive NSCLC patients whose localized lung tumors had been resected. NSCLC patients had a mean age of roughly 66 years, and 120 to 150 were male and about a hundred female.

Based on the germline V gene, the CDR1 and CDR2 sequences are MNHEY and SVGAGI. The CDR3 goes from the cysteine to the phenylalanine over 14 residues. Just the 42-base CDR3 DNA is kept, in frame starting at base 1. V gives up 2 bases and J gives up 3 bases, and the segment between their germline ends measures 11 bases. Overall study results and their limits: Uninvolved tumor-adjacent lung showed the highest T cell clonality, higher than tumor, which suggests more focused antigenic responses in the uninvolved tumor-adjacent lung. Higher blood T cell density associated with longer overall survival, while higher adjacent-lung clonality associated with shorter survival. Because multi-region tumor sequencing was not performed, intratumor heterogeneity could not be ruled out. Because the study design was exploratory, TCR variables were selected using unadjusted p-values without false-discovery rate correction. A median of 57 of the top 100 tumor clones turned up in the paired uninvolved adjacent lung, and roughly 28 of those clones also ranked among the top 100 of that same adjacent lung.

The immunoSEQ Assay was used to sequence TCR beta CDR3 regions from DNA. The published analysis was carried out like this. To compute T cell density, TCR beta template counts were normalized to usable DNA, which was estimated by amplifying housekeeping genes. The preseqR package was used to estimate richness by extrapolating to 400,000 templates for PBMC samples and to 120,000 templates for tissue samples. Clonality was defined as one minus Pielou's evenness. Tissue-enriched TCRs were identified by differential abundance testing using productive amino-acid clonotypes, minimum total count 5 and alpha 0.1. The Jaccard Index and the Morisita Overlap Index were used to quantify repertoire overlap between compartments. GLIPH clustered TCR beta CDR3s with public tetramer-defined viral CDR3s; viral motifs required at least three viral sequences plus V-gene enrichment. TCRdb retrieved this table from immuneACCESS and kept in-frame rearrangements only. Not all clones are present; in checked studies, unresolved V genes account for under half, and no reason is known for the remainder. V and J calls and clone size are those listed in that table; D and trimming were worked out from the DNA. The sample table records under 15,000 clones; around 84% of these occur just once. Of the sample, 25% to 30% is held by the ten largest clones.

At diagnosis, tumor, uninvolved tumor-adjacent lung and peripheral blood were collected and then preserved as a mix of FFPE and fresh-frozen material. Blood samples were analyzed as peripheral blood mononuclear cells for TCR repertoire profiling. Comments on this clone: This clone's antigen is unknown. Base qualities are not provided; no much larger clone lies one nucleotide away.

Recombination joined TRBV6-5 with TRBJ2-7; TRBD2 could be the D gene, as 6 bases match. The receptor was derived from a male donor older than 55 with stage I squamous cell lung carcinoma. The specimen was peripheral blood, collected before any cancer treatment. Here the CDR3 is given as CASSYGGGDYEQYF. At the DNA level, the sequence is TGTGCCAGCAGTTACGGCGGAGGGGACTACGAGCAGTACTTC.